Listed below are T cell receptor beta chains from one sample, sequenced in a study of T cell repertoires in aging, cancer and after chemotherapy. Via MiXCR, TCRdb re-called the multiplex PCR reads, giving one row per CDR3 protein. This table holds about 12,000 distinct CDR3 sequences, 30% to 40% found once. Source material: blood. Receptor source: a human donor in good health. The donor label of this sample is uncertain. CDR3s include the opening cysteine and the closing phenylalanine or tryptophan. D genes are given only for firm matches. Size tells how often a clone was seen (once, few, many) or the class of an expanded clone, and some rows leave it out.

size: -
J: TRBJ2-7
V: TRBV20-1
D: -
DNA: TGCAGTGCTAGAGTGGGACACCTTTACGAGCAGTACTTC
CDR3: CSARVGHLYEQYF

size: -
J: TRBJ2-2
V: TRBV19
D: TRBD2
DNA: TGTGCCAGTAGTATGGGGGCTAGCGGGGGCCTAAAACTACTCGGCGGGGAGCTGTTTTTT
CDR3: CASSMGASGGLKLLGGELFF

size: few
J: TRBJ2-2
V: TRBV5-6
D: -
DNA: TGTGCCAGCAGCCCAATGTTGAGGAGGGCGAACACCGGGGAGCTGTTTTTT
CDR3: CASSPMLRRANTGELFF

size: -
J: TRBJ1-1
V: TRBV14
D: -
DNA: TGTGCCAGCAGCCCTGGAGGGGCTGAAGCTTTCTTT
CDR3: CASSPGGAEAFF

size: -
J: TRBJ2-3
V: TRBV6-6
D: TRBD2
DNA: TGTGCCAGCAGTTACCCGGGACTAGCGGGGGGACGTAGCACAGATACGCAGTATTTT
CDR3: CASSYPGLAGGRSTDTQYF

size: few
J: TRBJ2-1
V: TRBV6-5
D: -
DNA: TGTGCCAGCACCACAGGGACGGACTACTCTAATGAGCAGTTCTTC
CDR3: CASTTGTDYSNEQFF

size: few
J: TRBJ1-5
V: TRBV27
D: -
DNA: TGTGCCAGCAGTTTATCCAGGGACGGCAATCAGCCCCAGCATTTT
CDR3: CASSLSRDGNQPQHF

size: -
J: TRBJ2-2
V: TRBV5-4
D: TRBD2
DNA: TGTGCCAGCAGCGCCCCGGGACTAGCGGGGGGCCGGGGAACCGGGGAGCTGTTTTTT
CDR3: CASSAPGLAGGRGTGELFF

size: few
J: TRBJ1-5
V: TRBV27
D: -
DNA: TGTGCCAGCAGGGAGGGCAATCAGCCCCAGCATTTT
CDR3: CASREGNQPQHF

size: -
J: TRBJ1-1
V: TRBV6-1
D: -
DNA: TGTGCCACCCTAGGACACCTCATGAACACTGAAGCTTTCTTT
CDR3: CATLGHLMNTEAFF

size: -
J: TRBJ1-3
V: TRBV15
D: -
DNA: TGTGCCACCAGCAGAGATGGGGGGTTTGTTGACACCATATATTTT
CDR3: CATSRDGGFVDTIYF

size: -
J: TRBJ2-3
V: TRBV5-1
D: TRBD1
DNA: TGCGCCAGCAACCTCGGGACAGGGTTGATAGATACGCAGTATTTT
CDR3: CASNLGTGLIDTQYF

size: -
J: TRBJ2-3
V: TRBV21-1
D: -
DNA: TGTGCCAGCAGCACCCCGGGACTAGCGGGGGGGTCGTGGACAGATACGCAGTATTTT
CDR3: CASSTPGLAGGSWTDTQYF

size: few
J: TRBJ2-7
V: TRBV6-4
D: TRBD1
DNA: TGTGCCAGCAGTGTAAGGACAGGGGGCGAGCAGTACTTC
CDR3: CASSVRTGGEQYF

size: few
J: TRBJ2-7
V: TRBV15
D: -
DNA: TGTGCCACCAGCAGAGCTTCCTACGAGCAGTACTTC
CDR3: CATSRASYEQYF

size: -
J: TRBJ1-1
V: TRBV5-4
D: -
DNA: TGTGCCAGCAGCTTGGCCGGGCTCACTGAAGCTTTCTTT
CDR3: CASSLAGLTEAFF

size: -
J: TRBJ2-5
V: TRBV6-1
D: TRBD1
DNA: TGTGCCAGCAGCCCGGGGACAGGGGTTCGAGGGCAAGAGACCCAGTACTTC
CDR3: CASSPGTGVRGQETQYF

size: once
J: TRBJ1-6
V: TRBV12-3/TRBV12-4
D: -
DNA: TGTGCCAGCAGCCGACGGTTGGGACCCCAGAGCTCCTATAATTCACCCCTCCACTTT
CDR3: CASSRRLGPQSSYNSPLHF

size: -
J: TRBJ2-4
V: TRBV27
D: TRBD1
DNA: TGTGCCAGCAGTTTAATGGGTGACAGGGAAAACCCAGAAGCCAAAAACATTCAGTACTTC
CDR3: CASSLMGDRENPEAKNIQYF

size: few
J: TRBJ2-3
V: TRBV5-1
D: -
DNA: TGCGCCAGCAGCCGGGCGGCCCCTTCAGATACGCAGTATTTT
CDR3: CASSRAAPSDTQYF

size: few
J: TRBJ1-1
V: TRBV6-5
D: -
DNA: TGTGCCAGCAGTGCAGGACCCGCCTTGAACACTGAAGCTTTCTTT
CDR3: CASSAGPALNTEAFF

size: medium-sized
J: TRBJ2-7
V: TRBV29-1
D: TRBD1
DNA: TGCAGCGTTGAAGAGGGACAGAGCGAGCAGTACTTC
CDR3: CSVEEGQSEQYF

size: medium-sized
J: TRBJ2-7
V: TRBV6-1
D: -
DNA: TGTGCCAGCAGTGAACCTTATGAGCAGTACTTC
CDR3: CASSEPYEQYF

size: -
J: TRBJ2-4
V: TRBV6-2/TRBV6-3
D: TRBD1
DNA: TGTGCCAGCAGCATCGCGGGGACAGGGAAAAACATTCAGTACTTC
CDR3: CASSIAGTGKNIQYF

size: -
J: TRBJ2-7
V: TRBV12-3/TRBV12-4
D: -
DNA: TGTGCCAGCAGTTTGACCCGACGCCCAGTGTGGCAGTACTTC
CDR3: CASSLTRRPVWQYF

size: -
J: TRBJ1-6
V: TRBV12-3/TRBV12-4
D: -
DNA: TGTGCCAGCAGTTTTCAGGGGCGCTCACCCCTCCACTTT
CDR3: CASSFQGRSPLHF

size: -
J: TRBJ2-4
V: TRBV6-5
D: TRBD2
DNA: TGTGCCAGCAGTCCGTTGGGGCGGGGGGTGGCCAAAAACATTCAGTACTTC
CDR3: CASSPLGRGVAKNIQYF

size: -
J: TRBJ2-5
V: TRBV29-1
D: TRBD1
DNA: TGCAGCGTTGGACAGGGGGGTCAGACAGAGACCCAGTACTTC
CDR3: CSVGQGGQTETQYF

size: few
J: TRBJ2-5
V: TRBV5-4
D: -
DNA: TGTGCCAGCAGCGTAGCGCCGGGCGGGGAGACCCAGTACTTC
CDR3: CASSVAPGGETQYF

size: few
J: TRBJ2-5
V: TRBV6-1
D: -
DNA: TGTGCCAGCAGCCCGGCGGCCGCGAGGGGGACCCAGTACTTC
CDR3: CASSPAAARGTQYF

size: few
J: TRBJ1-5
V: TRBV6-1
D: -
DNA: TGTGCCAGCAGTGAAGCAACGGGGGGCAGGGGACAGCCCCAGCATTTT
CDR3: CASSEATGGRGQPQHF

size: -
J: TRBJ2-3
V: TRBV6-1
D: -
DNA: TGTGCCAGCAGTCCCAGGGGGGCCCTCACAGATACGCAGTATTTT
CDR3: CASSPRGALTDTQYF

size: -
J: TRBJ2-1
V: TRBV10-3
D: -
DNA: TGTGCCATCAGTGAGTCGAAAGGTAGCGGAAACAATGAGCAGTTCTTC
CDR3: CAISESKGSGNNEQFF

size: -
J: TRBJ1-6
V: TRBV19
D: -
DNA: TGTGCCAGTAGTATGACGGACTCGACACCCCTCCACTTT
CDR3: CASSMTDSTPLHF

size: few
J: TRBJ2-7
V: TRBV27
D: TRBD1
DNA: TGTGCCAGCAGTTTATCCAGATCCTTTCGCGGACAGGACACCTACGAGCAGTACTTC
CDR3: CASSLSRSFRGQDTYEQYF

size: -
J: TRBJ1-2
V: TRBV7-2
D: TRBD1
DNA: TGTGCCAGCAGCTTAGGCCGGGACAGCCAAAACTATGGCTACACCTTC
CDR3: CASSLGRDSQNYGYTF

size: -
J: TRBJ1-1
V: TRBV6-5
D: TRBD1
DNA: TGTGCCAGCAGAAAGCCTCAGGGGGACACTGAAGCTTTCTTT
CDR3: CASRKPQGDTEAFF

size: -
J: TRBJ1-1
V: TRBV18
D: -
DNA: TGTGCCAGCTCACCACCTAGGGGGGGGGACACTGAAGCTTTCTTT
CDR3: CASSPPRGGDTEAFF

size: -
J: TRBJ2-3
V: TRBV5-1
D: TRBD2
DNA: TGTGCCAGCAGCTCCGCCCCCGGACTAGCGGGGGCCCACACAGATACGCAGTATTTT
CDR3: CASSSAPGLAGAHTDTQYF

size: few
J: TRBJ1-5
V: TRBV27
D: -
DNA: TGTGCCAGCAGTTCCCTTGGATGGAATCAGCCCCAGCATTTT
CDR3: CASSSLGWNQPQHF